Only a few counts were recorded for the clone carrying this T cell receptor beta chain. There were TCR beta CDR3 regions amplified from RNA transcripts. A set of HTBI primers served as the primers for a first-round RT-PCR of the TCR CDR3. TCRdb redid the calling of the multiplex PCR reads with MiXCR, one entry per CDR3 protein. The repertoire includes over 450,000 distinct CDR3 sequences, roughly a sixth of them detected once, and under 20% sits in the top ten. The record originates from a study of T cells in Graves' hyperthyroidism and ophthalmopathy. Germline values: CDR1 SGHRS, CDR2 YFSETQ. J lost 12 bases, V lost 3 bases, and 3 bases had no gene match. The CDR3 spans 11 residues.

Sequencing was performed on blood. This receptor was taken from a woman under 30 with Graves' ophthalmopathy. The rearrangement joins TRBV5-1 to TRBJ1-2, with 9 nucleotides matching TRBD1. Here the CDR3 reads CASSSDRGNTF. For the CDR3, the DNA is TGCGCCAGCAGCTCGGACAGGGGAAACACCTTC.